This TCR beta chain was sequenced for a study of CD8 T cells in ankylosing spondylitis. Trimming took 1 base from V and 9 from J; bases not matched to a gene: 9. The length of the CDR3 is 16 residues. Germline V gives CDR1 LGHNA, CDR2 YNFKEQ. TCRdb analysed the 5' RACE reads with MiXCR anew, one entry per CDR3 protein. The sample yields fewer than 450,000 distinct CDR3 sequences, roughly 18% seen once. For this clonotype: The target antigen is unknown.

Study findings and constraints: About 8 highly homologous variants made up a TCR beta motif, and this motif appeared characteristic of ankylosing spondylitis blood.

This chain links TRBV4-2 with TRBJ2-1; 10 positions agree with TRBD2. What was sequenced was blood, either unsorted or a sorted T cell fraction (not recorded which). The receptor comes from a male donor with ankylosing spondylitis. The CDR3 loop reads CASSQGEAGGRGEQFF. CDR3 DNA: TGTGCCAGCAGCCAAGGCGAAGCGGGAGGGAGGGGTGAGCAGTTCTTC.